A single sample is the source of the 23 T cell receptor beta chains below, sequenced in a study of cytomegalovirus exposure and HLA in healthy donors. Amplification used 60 Vbeta primers and 13 Jbeta primers. Assay used: immunoSEQ multiplex PCR; TCRdb lists only in-frame clones, some missing. This table holds around 100,000 clones, approximately 78% found once. Sequenced: PBMCs. All receptors come from a man younger than 40 in good health and CMV-seropositive.

The V call is TRBV5-1, the J call TRBJ1-3; D is ambiguous. The CDR3 loop spans 15 amino acids. Trimming pared 0 bases from V and 10 bases from J, leaving 17 bases between. Germline CDR1 is SGHRS and CDR2 is YFSETQ. The CDR3 DNA reads TGCGCCAGCAGCTTGGATAGGTCCGCGGAGTCGACCATATATTTT. Its protein is CASSLDRSAESTIYF. Full variable domain (rest looked up from reference TRBV5-1 and TRBJ1-3): KAGVTQTPRYLIKTRGQQVTLSCSPISGHRSVSWYQQTPGQGLQFLFEYFSETQRNKGNFPGRFSGRQFSNSRSEMNVSTLELGDSALYLCASSLDRSAESTIYFGEGSWLTVV.

Note on this clone: Other DNA sequences from this sample encode an identical CDR3 as well. Here the CDR3 DNA reads TGTGCCAGCAGCTTAGGTGCTGCGGATACGCAGTATTTT. This translates into CASSLGAADTQYF. The V call is TRBV11-2, the J call TRBJ2-3; D is unresolved. Germline values: CDR1 SGHAT, CDR2 FQNNGV. CDR3 length: 13 residues. Trimming took off 1 base at V and 6 bases at J, with 8 bases between the two ends.

The chain combines TRBV12-5 with TRBJ2-7; the D gene is possibly TRBD2 (6 bases). CDR3 length equals 12 residues. Germline-derived CDR1 and CDR2 are LGHNT and FRNRAP. V gave up 1 base and J gave up 11 bases, with 12 bases separating them. The DNA of the CDR3 is TGTGCTAGTGGTTTGGAGGAAGGCGGGGAGTACGTC. This sequence encodes CASGLEEGGEYV.

This clone was counted between two and nine times. The chain employs TRBV5-1 and TRBJ1-2, with TRBD1 matching 9 bases. The germline CDR1 and CDR2 sequences are SGHRS and YFSETQ. V was pared by 5 bases and J by 8 bases, with 7 bases of the junction left unmatched. The CDR3 has 13 residues. The CDR3: CASRWGQGEGYTF. Written as DNA, the CDR3 is TGCGCCAGCAGATGGGGACAGGGTGAGGGCTACACCTTC.

The J gene is TRBJ1-2, the V gene TRBV6-1, with D perhaps TRBD1 (5 bases). Trimming took 3 bases from V and 4 from J, leaving 9 bases between them. CDR1 and CDR2 (germline): MNHNS, SASEGT. The CDR3 runs 13 residues. CDR3 DNA: TGTGCCAGCAGTGACAGGGCCCGCTATGGCTACACCTTC. This translates into CASSDRARYGYTF.

The chain uses TRBV6-5 and TRBJ1-1, with a tentative D call TRBD1 (6 bases). V was shortened by 3 bases and J by 5 bases, with 16 bases between the two germline ends. Germline-derived CDR1 and CDR2 are MNHEY and SVGAGI. This CDR3 has 15 residues. CDR3 bases: TGTGCCAGCAGTTATGGCGTAAGGGGGGGAACTGAAGCTTTCTTT. Its protein is CASSYGVRGGTEAFF.

The rearrangement uses TRBV5-4 and TRBJ2-1; 9 bases map to TRBD2. The CDR3 contains 14 residues. Germline-derived CDR1 and CDR2 are SGHNT and YYREEE (reference sequence). Unmatched junction bases numbered 4, after V lost 3 bases and J lost 6 bases. The CDR3 nucleotides are TGTGCCAGCAGCTCAACTAGCGGGCCCAATGAGCAGTTCTTC. Its protein product is CASSSTSGPNEQFF. The whole variable domain, remainder taken from reference TRBV5-4 and TRBJ2-1, is ETGVTQSPTHLIKTRGQQVTLRCSSQSGHNTVSWYQQALGQGPQFIFQYYREEENGRGNFPPRFSGLQFPNYSSELNVNALELDDSALYLCASSSTSGPNEQFFGPGTRLTVL.

This clone showed up just once. J is TRBJ2-3 and V is TRBV5-4; 7 bases are a match to TRBD1. This CDR3 comprises 15 residues. Looked up from germline, CDR1 is SGHNT and CDR2 is YYREEE (reference sequence). Trimming removed 3 bases from V and 2 bases from J; junction bases left unmatched: 6. The CDR3 DNA reads as TGTGCCAGCAGCTCCGGGACAGCTGACACAGATACGCAGTATTTT. This translates into CASSSGTADTDTQYF.

The chain is built from TRBV2 and TRBJ1-5; D not resolved. V lost 6 bases to trimming and J lost 2 bases, with 8 bases between them. The length of the CDR3 is 13 residues. The V gene's germline CDR1 is SNHLY and CDR2 FYNNEI. Here the CDR3 reads CASRRAGNQPQHF. The CDR3 DNA sequence: TGTGCCAGCAGGCGGGCCGGCAATCAGCCCCAGCATTTT.

The CDR3 DNA reads as TGTGCCAGCAGCTTAGGGTCAGGGTTGGGCACTGAAGCTTTCTTT. This translates into CASSLGSGLGTEAFF. This chain joins TRBV7-2 and TRBJ1-1; possible D gene TRBD1, 5 bases. The germline gives CDR1 SGHTA, CDR2 FQGNSA. Trimming took 1 base from V and 4 from J, leaving 13 bases between them. The CDR3 runs to 15 residues.

The genes are TRBV6-1 and TRBJ1-1; D possibly corresponds to TRBD1 (5 bases). The CDR3 totals 14 residues. The germline V gene encodes CDR1 MNHNS and CDR2 SASEGT. Trimming pared 2 bases from V and 4 bases from J, leaving 11 bases between. Here the CDR3 reads CASSENRGSTEAFF. The CDR3 region has the DNA TGTGCCAGCAGTGAAAATAGGGGCAGCACTGAAGCTTTCTTT.

The chain links TRBV5-4 to TRBJ2-2; 10 bases match TRBD2. This CDR3 spans 17 amino acids. Germline CDR1 reads SGHNT; CDR2 reads YYREEE (reference sequence). The J segment lost 6 bases and the V segment lost 4 bases, leaving 12 bases of the junction unmatched. The CDR3 region is CASSRLKREGLAGELFF. The DNA for the CDR3 is TGTGCCAGCAGCCGATTAAAGCGGGAGGGCCTGGCCGGGGAGCTGTTTTTT. Drawing the rest from reference TRBV5-4 and TRBJ2-2, the complete variable domain is ETGVTQSPTHLIKTRGQQVTLRCSSQSGHNTVSWYQQALGQGPQFIFQYYREEENGRGNFPPRFSGLQFPNYSSELNVNALELDDSALYLCASSRLKREGLAGELFFGEGSRLTVL.

Of note for this clone: No conserved phenylalanine or tryptophan ends this CDR3, so it is likely a read error. This chain connects TRBV2 to TRBJ2-7; D may be TRBD1 (5 bases). Germline CDR1 and CDR2: SNHLY and FYNNEI. The V end was cut by 3 bases, the J end by 3 bases, with 12 bases between. The CDR3 extends over 14 amino acids. CDR3 residues: CASSEQGYGYEQYL. CDR3 nucleotides: TGTGCCAGCAGTGAGCAGGGTTACGGCTACGAGCAGTACCTC.

In its sample, this clone was seen a few times. Other DNA sequences from this sample encode an identical CDR3 as well. This rearrangement joins TRBV11-2 to TRBJ1-2; 9 nucleotides match TRBD1. With V trimmed by 1 base and J by 4 bases, 1 base remained unmatched. Germline-derived CDR1 and CDR2 are SGHAT and FQNNGV. The CDR3 has 14 amino acids. CDR3 in amino acids: CASSLVQGAYGYTF. In DNA form, the CDR3 reads TGTGCCAGCAGCTTAGTACAGGGGGCCTATGGCTACACCTTC.

The chain has TRBV18 and TRBJ1-5; a weak D match, TRBD1 (6 bases). The CDR3 runs to 14 residues. Germline CDR1 KGHSH, CDR2 LQKENI. The germline V and J ends were trimmed by 3 bases and 5 bases, with 11 bases remaining between them. The CDR3 DNA reads as TGTGCCAGCTCACCGGACAGATCTTATCAGCCCCAGCATTTT. Translated: CASSPDRSYQPQHF.

This clone has a handful of counts. This chain uses TRBV6-5 with TRBJ2-1, with 9 bases aligning to TRBD2. This CDR3 has 14 residues. Germline CDR1 is MNHEY and CDR2 is SVGAGI. V dropped 6 bases and J dropped 8; count of bases not matched to a gene: 8. The CDR3 DNA is TGTGCCAGCAGGCCGGGACTAGCCATCCATGAGCAGTTCTTC. This codes for CASRPGLAIHEQFF.

The V gene is TRBV7-8, the J gene TRBJ1-5; TRBD1 is a possible D gene (6 bases). This CDR3 has 16 amino acids. Trimming took off 2 bases at V and 6 bases at J, with 17 bases between the two ends. Germline lookup yields CDR1 SGHVS and CDR2 FQNEAQ. The CDR3 DNA follows: TGTGCCAGCAGCTTAACAAACAGGGAAATCTCTCAGCCCCAGCATTTT. This codes for CASSLTNREISQPQHF.

The chain employs TRBV7-3 and TRBJ1-1; TRBD1 is a possible D gene (5 bases). CDR3 length equals 13 residues. V dropped 0 bases and J dropped 11 bases, with 13 bases sitting between them. Germline V gene sequence: CDR1 SGHTA, CDR2 FQGTGA. The CDR3 is CASSLTIRGEAFF. DNA of the CDR3: TGTGCCAGCAGCTTAACCATTAGGGGTGAGGCTTTCTTT.

The table lists this clone with a few counts. The J gene is TRBJ2-7, the V gene TRBV2; perhaps TRBD2 as D (6 bases). This CDR3 region has 14 residues. Germline V CDR1 and CDR2: SNHLY, FYNNEI. V shed 5 bases and J shed 5 bases, with 16 bases lying between them. DNA for the CDR3: TGTGCCAGCAGTTTAGGCGGGACTTTCAACGAGCAGTACTTC. As protein: CASSLGGTFNEQYF.

Here the CDR3 DNA reads TGCGCCAGCAGCTTGGAGGGCAGGGGGAATTCACCCCTCCACTTT. This encodes CASSLEGRGNSPLHF. The chain carries TRBV5-1 and TRBJ1-6; TRBD1 matches 7 bases. This CDR3 has 15 amino acids. The V and J ends lost 0 bases and 7 bases, in that order; junction bases with no gene match: 4. The germline gives CDR1 SGHRS, CDR2 YFSETQ.

This chain connects TRBV4-2 to TRBJ2-5, with TRBD2 identical over 9 bases. The CDR3 is 16 amino acids. V shed 3 bases and J 5 bases; nucleotides not matched to a gene: 10. Germline V gene lookup returns CDR1 LGHNA and CDR2 YNFKEQ. CDR3 residues: CASSQLAGHTMETQYF. For the CDR3, the DNA is TGTGCCAGCAGCCAGCTAGCGGGGCACACTATGGAGACCCAGTACTTC.

The genes are TRBV25-1 and TRBJ1-5; D is undetermined. The V end lost 6 bases, the J end lost 1 base, and 13 bases lay between the germline ends. CDR1 and CDR2 from the germline V gene are MGHDK and SYGVNS. This CDR3 contains 15 residues. CDR3: CASRARFCSNQPQHF. The CDR3 DNA reads TGTGCCAGCAGAGCACGGTTTTGCAGCAATCAGCCCCAGCATTTT.

V gene TRBV27 combines with J gene TRBJ2-4, with D tentatively TRBD2 (5 bases). Germline V lookup: CDR1 MNHEY, CDR2 SMNVEV (reference sequence). V lost 4 bases, J lost 3 bases, and 16 bases lay in between. The CDR3 is made up of 16 amino acids. CDR3 amino acids: CASSSGPGAGKNIQYF. As DNA, the CDR3 is TGTGCCAGCAGTTCCGGGCCGGGTGCGGGCAAAAACATTCAGTACTTC.